These 3 T cell receptor beta chains share one sample of origin, sequenced in a study of identical twins. TCRdb processed the 5' RACE reads anew with MiXCR; each CDR3 protein has one entry. The sample has about 790,000 distinct CDR3 sequences, about 20% seen once. The sample was also linked to a second study, of T cells expressing NK-cell markers.

Sequences were obtained from PBMCs. Every receptor here comes from a woman under 30 in good health.

This chain uses TRBV10-3 with TRBJ2-2; D is unclear. The CDR3 spans 13 residues. Germline loops: CDR1 ENHRY, CDR2 SYGVKD. The V and J ends lost 6 bases and 7 bases respectively, with 12 bases between them. CDR3 coding DNA: TGTGCCATCAGCCCAGCGCGGATCGGGGAGCTGTTTTTT. This translates into CAISPARIGELFF.

V and J are TRBV6-2 or TRBV6-3 and TRBJ2-7; the D is unclear. The length of the CDR3 is 12 residues. V gave up 6 bases and J gave up 6 bases, with 12 bases separating them. CDR1 is MNHEY and CDR2 is SVGEGT in the germline V gene. The CDR3 bases are TGTGCCAGCAGCGTACGAGTTGGCGAGCAGTACTTC. This sequence encodes CASSVRVGEQYF.

This clonotype has just a few counts. The CDR3 loop reads CASSPLGRYYNEQFF. CDR3 bases: TGTGCCAGCAGCCCGCTAGGGCGGTACTACAATGAGCAGTTCTTC. The rearrangement links TRBV9 to TRBJ2-1; D ambiguous. Trimming shortened V by 4 bases and J by 3 bases, and 14 bases separated the two germline ends. CDR1 is SGDLS, CDR2 YYNGEE, per germline. This CDR3 is built from 15 residues.